These T cell receptor beta chains were read from a single sample in a study of OX40 agonist ivuxolimab in advanced cancers. Clones were sequenced by immunoSEQ multiplex PCR, and TCRdb holds only the in-frame ones, with some missing. The repertoire has 25,000 to 35,000 clones, roughly 80% of them found once; the top ten carry about 22%. The sequencing here drew on CD4+ or CD8+ T cells sorted from blood, taken in a trial of the OX40 agonist ivuxolimab. All receptors derive from an adult with an advanced solid tumor such as melanoma, head and neck, liver or kidney cancer. CDR3s include the opening cysteine and the closing phenylalanine or tryptophan. The order of the fields is J gene, clone size, V gene, D gene, CDR3 DNA, CDR3 protein. The D gene is left open where the match is weak. Expanded clones are given a class, and other clones once, few, many or no size at all.

J: TRBJ2-2; size: -; V: TRBV28; D: -; DNA: TGTGCCATACGTGGGGTAATCACCGGGGAGCTGTTTTTT; CDR3: CAIRGVITGELFF
J: TRBJ1-3; size: -; V: TRBV7-2; D: -; DNA: TGTGCCAGCAGCTTAACGGGGGAATCGGGAAACACCATATATTTT; CDR3: CASSLTGESGNTIYF
J: TRBJ2-7; size: -; V: TRBV29-1; D: TRBD1; DNA: TGCAGCGTTGAGACAGGGGACTCCTACGAGCAGTACTTC; CDR3: CSVETGDSYEQYF
J: TRBJ1-3; size: -; V: TRBV10-2; D: -; DNA: TGCGCCAGCAGTTCGGCTCGCTCTGGAAACACCATATATTTT; CDR3: CASSSARSGNTIYF
J: TRBJ1-6; size: few; V: TRBV10-1; D: -; DNA: TGCGCCAGCAGTATTACAGGGAATTCACCCCTCCACTTT; CDR3: CASSITGNSPLHF
J: TRBJ2-1; size: -; V: TRBV12-2; D: -; DNA: TGTGCAAGTCGCTTAGTAGGGGCTACGGGAGCCTACAATGAGCAGTTCTTC; CDR3: CASRLVGATGAYNEQFF
J: TRBJ1-1; size: -; V: TRBV19; D: -; DNA: TGTGCCAGTAATTTCAGGGCTGGAGCCCCTGAAGCTTTCTTT; CDR3: CASNFRAGAPEAFF
J: TRBJ2-7; size: -; V: TRBV19; D: -; DNA: TGTGCCAGTAGTATATTCGGCAGGGGTAAATACGAGCAGTACTTC; CDR3: CASSIFGRGKYEQYF
J: TRBJ2-4; size: -; V: TRBV28; D: -; DNA: TGTGCCAGCAGTCCGACCCTAGGACAGAGTCTAGCCAAAAACATTCAGTACTTC; CDR3: CASSPTLGQSLAKNIQYF
J: TRBJ2-5; size: -; V: TRBV29-1; D: -; DNA: TGCAGCGCACGGATCCAAGAGACCCAGTACTTC; CDR3: CSARIQETQYF
J: TRBJ1-4; size: -; V: TRBV29-1; D: -; DNA: TGCAGCGGGGGGTTACGAGGTGAAAAACTGTTTTTT; CDR3: CSGGLRGEKLFF
J: TRBJ1-1; size: -; V: TRBV14; D: TRBD1; DNA: TGTGCCAGCAGCCAAGTGTATGGACAGGCTGAAGCTTTCTTT; CDR3: CASSQVYGQAEAFF
J: TRBJ1-5; size: few; V: TRBV4-1; D: TRBD1; DNA: TGCGCCAGCAGCCAAGGGGACAGGGACTCTCAGCCCCAGCATTTT; CDR3: CASSQGDRDSQPQHF
J: TRBJ2-3; size: few; V: TRBV2; D: TRBD2; DNA: TGTGCCAGCAGTAAGTACCAGAGGATACTAGCGGGCACAGATACGCAGTATTTT; CDR3: CASSKYQRILAGTDTQYF
J: TRBJ1-1; size: once; V: TRBV5-1; D: -; DNA: TGCGCCAGCAGCCCCCTAGGAGCCAACACTGAAGCTTTCTTT; CDR3: CASSPLGANTEAFF
J: TRBJ2-2; size: few; V: TRBV7-3; D: TRBD2; DNA: TGTGCCAGCAGTCCAACTAGCGGGGGCCTCGCGAACACCGGGGAGCTGTTTTTT; CDR3: CASSPTSGGLANTGELFF
J: TRBJ2-3; size: -; V: TRBV9; D: TRBD2; DNA: TGTGCCAGCAGCACGTCGGGGGGGGGCACAGATACGCAGTATTTT; CDR3: CASSTSGGGTDTQYF